The 14 T cell receptor beta chains below were found in one sample sequenced in a study of identical twins. One entry per CDR3 protein results from TCRdb running MiXCR on the 5' RACE reads. The top ten clones hold approximately 1.5% of a sample with around 650,000 distinct CDR3 sequences, under 8.5% of them seen once. These data were also reused for a study on yellow fever vaccine responses in identical twins.

Sequenced input: PBMCs. The receptor set was obtained from a woman aged 18-29 years in good health.

A few counts support this clonotype. The chain joins TRBV24-1 to TRBJ2-1, with 9 positions matching TRBD1. The germline gives CDR1 KGHDR, CDR2 SFDVKD. V shed 4 bases and J 6 bases; nucleotides not matched to a gene: 12. This CDR3 contains 17 residues. DNA for the CDR3: TGTGCCACCAGTGACTCCCTGGACAGGGGATACTCCAATGAGCAGTTCTTC. Translated, it gives CATSDSLDRGYSNEQFF.

This chain joins TRBV3-1 and TRBJ1-6; 10 nucleotides match TRBD1. This CDR3 is built from 16 residues. V lost 4 bases and J lost 4; bases outside the gene matches: 4. Germline V gene sequence: CDR1 LGHDT, CDR2 YNNKEL (reference sequence). CDR3 loop: CASSLRDRGYNSPLHF. CDR3 in DNA: TGTGCCAGCAGCCTACGGGACAGGGGATATAATTCACCCCTCCACTTT.

This clonotype was found a few times. The CDR3 is CASSQDGDGTQYF. CDR3 sequence (DNA): TGTGCCAGCAGCCAAGATGGGGACGGGACCCAGTACTTC. The chain carries TRBV4-2 and TRBJ2-5; D could derive from TRBD1 or TRBD2 (5 bases each). Per germline, CDR1 LGHNA and CDR2 YNFKEQ. Trimming removed 0 bases at V and 7 bases at J, with 9 bases between. CDR3 length: 13 amino acids.

There are a few counts of this clonotype. The chain combines TRBV7-9 with TRBJ2-6; 8 bases line up with TRBD1. J gave up 1 base and V 4 bases, and 0 bases lay outside the gene matches. The CDR3 is made up of 15 amino acids. Germline V gene lookup returns CDR1 SEHNR and CDR2 FQNEAQ (reference sequence). DNA of the CDR3: TGTGCCAGCAGCTGGACAGGGTCTGGGGCCAACGTCCTGACTTTC. Amino acid sequence: CASSWTGSGANVLTF.

There are many counts of this clonotype. J is TRBJ1-1 and V is TRBV5-1, with no clear D. CDR1 is SGHRS, CDR2 YFSETQ, per germline. The CDR3 runs 13 residues. The V end lost 0 bases, the J end lost 3 bases, and 6 bases lay between the germline ends. The CDR3, as DNA: TGCGCCAGCAGCTTGGTCCCTGACACTGAAGCTTTCTTT. It specifies CASSLVPDTEAFF.

In its sample, this clonotype was seen many times. V and J are TRBV24-1 and TRBJ2-2; 9 bases are a match to TRBD2. There are 17 residues in the CDR3. Germline V gene data show CDR1 as KGHDR and CDR2 as SFDVKD. V lost 0 bases, J lost 7 bases, and 8 bases stayed unmatched. The CDR3 here is CATSDLWGSGSFGELFF. Here the CDR3 DNA reads TGTGCCACCAGTGATTTGTGGGGTAGCGGGAGTTTCGGGGAGCTGTTTTTT.

J is TRBJ2-7 and V is TRBV5-1, with D perhaps matching TRBD1 or TRBD2 (5 bases each). Trimming left V 0 bases short and J 4 bases short, with 14 bases between. Germline lookup yields CDR1 SGHRS and CDR2 YFSETQ. The CDR3 runs to 15 residues. The CDR3 is CASSLEGPPLYEQYF. CDR3 bases: TGCGCCAGCAGCTTGGAGGGACCCCCTCTATACGAGCAGTACTTC.

This sequence joins TRBV20-1 and TRBJ2-5, with 8 bases identical to TRBD2. After removal of 4 bases from V and 2 bases from J, the junction contained 6 bases not matched to a gene. CDR1 DFQATT and CDR2 SNEGSKA come from the germline V gene (reference sequence). The CDR3 runs 14 residues. CDR3 in amino acids: CSAKSSSGQETQYF. The CDR3 DNA reads TGCAGTGCTAAGAGTTCTAGCGGGCAAGAGACCCAGTACTTC.

This clonotype was counted only a few times. This chain uses TRBV2 with TRBJ2-1, with D unresolved. V lost 3 bases and J lost 7, with 16 bases in between. The germline V gene encodes CDR1 SNHLY and CDR2 FYNNEI. This CDR3 is built from 15 residues. The CDR3 is CASSDLTVIGNEQFF. In DNA, the CDR3 is TGTGCCAGCAGTGATTTGACCGTAATCGGTAATGAGCAGTTCTTC.

This clonotype was observed a handful of times. The chain couples TRBV5-5 to TRBJ2-1; D gene uncertain. Germline assignment: CDR1 SGHKS and CDR2 YYEKEE (reference sequence). Trimming cost V 1 base and J 5 bases, with 13 bases left between them. This CDR3 is 15 amino acids long. The CDR3 DNA sequence: TGTGCCAGCAGCTTGACGGCAGCTCCAAACAATGAGCAGTTCTTC. Protein product: CASSLTAAPNNEQFF.

The CDR3 is CASSLDRDTIDYGYTF. The CDR3 DNA sequence: TGTGCCAGCAGCTTAGACCGGGACACGATCGACTATGGCTACACCTTC. V and J are TRBV7-9 and TRBJ1-2; tentative D call: TRBD1 (6 bases). Germline V lookup: CDR1 SEHNR, CDR2 FQNEAQ (reference sequence). The CDR3 consists of 16 residues. The ends were cut back, 1 base at V and 3 bases at J, with 15 bases in the middle.

This clonotype has a count of ten or more. The rearrangement joins TRBV5-1 to TRBJ2-1, with TRBD2 identical over 11 bases. After removal of 4 bases from V and 7 bases from J, the junction contained 4 bases not matched to a gene. CDR1 is SGHRS, CDR2 YFSETQ, per germline. CDR3 length equals 14 residues. Here the CDR3 DNA reads TGCGCCAGCAGCCCGACTAGCGGGAAGAATGAGCAGTTCTTC. Protein product: CASSPTSGKNEQFF.

The genes are TRBV27 and TRBJ2-1; D is unresolved. The V end lost 5 bases, the J end lost 7 bases, and 9 bases lay between the germline ends. The germline CDR1 and CDR2 sequences are MNHEY and SMNVEV (reference sequence). The CDR3 contains 12 residues. The CDR3 reads CASSSHKNEQFF. The CDR3 coding sequence is TGTGCCAGCAGTAGCCACAAGAATGAGCAGTTCTTC.

This clonotype was counted a few times. The gene calls are TRBV29-1 and TRBJ1-2, with a possible D match to TRBD1 (6 bases). V was clipped by 5 bases and J by 4 bases, with 11 bases between them. The CDR3 covers 12 residues. The germline V gene has CDR1 SQVTM and CDR2 ANQGSEA. This CDR3 reads CSVTGQSYGYTF. The CDR3 nucleotides are TGCAGCGTTACCGGACAGAGCTATGGCTACACCTTC.